One sample yielded the 4 T cell receptor beta chains listed below, sequenced in a study of cytomegalovirus exposure and HLA in healthy donors. PCR primers comprised 60 Vbeta and 13 Jbeta primers. Assay used: immunoSEQ multiplex PCR; TCRdb lists only in-frame clones, some missing. The sample includes roughly 190,000 clones, about four fifths of them seen just once. The specimen sequenced was PBMCs. These receptors originate from a female donor in good health and CMV-seronegative.

The rearrangement links TRBV6-1 to TRBJ2-5, with 7 bases identical to TRBD1. CDR1 MNHNS and CDR2 SASEGT come from the germline V gene. CDR3 length: 12 residues. The V gene end was trimmed by 9 bases and the J gene end by 5 bases; junction bases not matched to a gene: 6. The CDR3 reads CASRQGRETQYF. In DNA form, the CDR3 reads TGTGCCAGTAGACAGGGCCGCGAGACCCAGTACTTC.

The V and J genes are TRBV7-2 and TRBJ2-7; TRBD1 is a possible D gene (6 bases). Per the germline V gene, CDR1 is SGHTA and CDR2 is FQGNSA. This CDR3 contains 15 residues. Deletions cut 1 base from V and 7 bases from J, with 17 bases between. The CDR3 sequence: CASSLGQGRLQEQYF. The DNA of the CDR3 is TGTGCCAGCAGCTTAGGTCAGGGGCGTTTGCAAGAGCAGTACTTC.

This clone is a singleton in its sample. This chain connects TRBV19 to TRBJ1-3; D is uncertain. Trimming shortened V by 5 bases and J by 0 bases, and 14 bases separated the two germline ends. Germline V CDR1 and CDR2: LNHDA, SQIVND (reference sequence). This CDR3 comprises 16 residues. The CDR3 sequence is CASSPRRGFSGNTIYF. CDR3 nucleotide sequence: TGTGCCAGTAGTCCCAGGCGGGGTTTCTCTGGAAACACCATATATTTT.

The chain combines TRBV7-2 with TRBJ2-7, with 9 bases lining up with TRBD2. CDR1 and CDR2 (germline): SGHTA, FQGNSA. The trim removed 4 bases at V and 6 bases at J, leaving 4 bases unmatched. The CDR3 is 13 residues long. The CDR3 nucleotides are TGTGCCAGCAGCTCAGCGGGAGGAGGCGAGCAGTACTTC. Residues: CASSSAGGGEQYF.